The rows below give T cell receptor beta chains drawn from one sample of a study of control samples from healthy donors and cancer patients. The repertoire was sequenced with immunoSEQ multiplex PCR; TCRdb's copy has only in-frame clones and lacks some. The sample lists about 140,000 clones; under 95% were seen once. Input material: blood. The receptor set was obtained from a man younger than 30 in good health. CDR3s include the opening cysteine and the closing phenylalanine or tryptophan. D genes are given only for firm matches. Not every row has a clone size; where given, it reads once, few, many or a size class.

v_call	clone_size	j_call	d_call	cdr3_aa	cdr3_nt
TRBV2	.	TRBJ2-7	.	CASSAGYEQYF	TGTGCCAGCAGTGCAGGGTACGAGCAGTACTTC
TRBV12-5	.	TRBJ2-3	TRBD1	CASGLTPPGGAGDTQYF	TGTGCTAGTGGTTTGACCCCCCCAGGGGGCGCGGGAGATACGCAGTATTTT
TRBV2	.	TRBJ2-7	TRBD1	CASSEGTGIHEQYF	TGTGCCAGCAGTGAAGGGACAGGGATCCACGAGCAGTACTTC
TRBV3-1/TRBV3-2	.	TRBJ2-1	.	CASSQDILPYYNEQFF	TGTGCCAGCAGCCAAGATATACTGCCGTACTACAATGAGCAGTTCTTC
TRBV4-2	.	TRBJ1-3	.	CASSQEAGSSGNTIYF	TGTGCCAGCAGCCAAGAAGCGGGGAGCAGCGGGAACACCATATATTTT
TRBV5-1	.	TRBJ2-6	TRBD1	CASSPAGTGGGGANVLTF	TGCGCCAGCAGCCCGGCGGGCACAGGGGGAGGTGGGGCCAACGTCCTGACTTTC
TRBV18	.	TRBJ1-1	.	CASSQGTEAFF	TGTGCCAGCTCACAGGGTACTGAAGCTTTCTTT
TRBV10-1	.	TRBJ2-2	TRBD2	CARGGPGGTRGAIGRDTGELFF	TGCGCCCGCGGGGGGCCCGGGGGGACTCGCGGGGCCATCGGGAGGGACACCGGGGAGCTGTTTTTT
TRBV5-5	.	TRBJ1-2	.	CASSLATSPNYGYTF	TGTGCCAGCAGCTTGGCCACATCCCCTAACTATGGCTACACCTTC
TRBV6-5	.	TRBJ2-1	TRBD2	CASSLADSYNEQFF	TGTGCCAGCTCCCTAGCGGACTCCTACAATGAGCAGTTCTTC
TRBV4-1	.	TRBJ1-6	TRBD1	CASSQDAPGTGGLFSYNSPLHF	TGCGCCAGCAGCCAAGATGCCCCGGGGACAGGGGGGCTTTTCTCCTATAATTCACCCCTCCACTTT
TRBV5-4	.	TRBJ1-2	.	CASSLIGAYGYTF	TGTGCCAGCAGCTTAATAGGGGCCTATGGCTACACCTTC
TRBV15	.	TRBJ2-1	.	CATSRTQGGGDEQFF	TGTGCCACCAGTCGAACACAGGGTGGCGGGGATGAGCAGTTCTTC
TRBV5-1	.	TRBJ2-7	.	CASSLEGLGEQYF	TGCGCCAGCAGCTTGGAAGGGTTAGGCGAGCAGTACTTC
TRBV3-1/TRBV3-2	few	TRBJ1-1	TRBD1	CASSRGTGDTEAFF	TGTGCCAGCAGCCGCGGGACAGGGGACACTGAAGCTTTCTTT
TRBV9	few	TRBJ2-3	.	CASSVDVTDTQYF	TGTGCCAGCAGCGTAGACGTAACAGATACGCAGTATTTT
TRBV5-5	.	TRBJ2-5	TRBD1	CASSLWDRAQETQYF	TGTGCCAGCAGCTTGTGGGACAGGGCCCAAGAGACCCAGTACTTC
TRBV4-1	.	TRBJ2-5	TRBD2	CASSPRTSKGETQYF	TGCGCCAGCAGCCCTCGGACTAGTAAGGGTGAGACCCAGTACTTC
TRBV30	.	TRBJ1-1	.	CAWSPGGLNTEAFF	TGTGCCTGGAGCCCCGGGGGGCTGAACACTGAAGCTTTCTTT
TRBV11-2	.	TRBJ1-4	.	CASSSNEKLFF	TGTGCCAGCAGCTCAAATGAAAAACTGTTTTTT
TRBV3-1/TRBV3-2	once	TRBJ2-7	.	CASSQELLDSNKYEQYF	TGTGCCAGCAGCCAAGAGCTTCTGGACAGCAACAAATACGAGCAGTACTTC
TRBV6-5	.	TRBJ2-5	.	CASSLETQYF	TGTGCCAGCAGTTTAGAGACCCAGTACTTC
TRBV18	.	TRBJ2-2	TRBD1	CASSRQGGNTGELFF	TGTGCCAGCTCACGACAGGGCGGTAACACCGGGGAGCTGTTTTTT
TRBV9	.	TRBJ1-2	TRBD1	CASSVGGDGDRGNYGYTF	TGTGCCAGCAGCGTAGGAGGTGATGGGGACAGGGGCAACTATGGCTACACCTTC
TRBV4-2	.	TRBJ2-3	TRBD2	CASSQELGTSTGTDTQYF	TGTGCCAGCAGCCAAGAATTAGGGACTAGCACCGGCACAGATACGCAGTATTTT
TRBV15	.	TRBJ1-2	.	CATSRDRAERGYTF	TGTGCCACCAGCAGAGATCGGGCCGAGCGTGGCTACACCTTC
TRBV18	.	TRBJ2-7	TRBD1	CASSQSRDSYEQYF	TGTGCCAGCTCACAGTCCCGGGACAGCTACGAGCAGTACTTC
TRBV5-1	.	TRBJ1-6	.	CATRDGDYNSPLHF	TGCGCCACCCGGGACGGAGACTATAATTCACCCCTCCACTTT
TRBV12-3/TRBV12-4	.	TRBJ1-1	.	CASSRSGNTEAFF	TGTGCCAGCAGCCGGTCGGGGAACACTGAAGCTTTCTTT
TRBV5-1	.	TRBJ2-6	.	CASSRVGQPSLGANVLTF	TGCGCCAGCAGCCGGGTGGGGCAGCCCTCGTTGGGGGCCAACGTCCTGACTTTC
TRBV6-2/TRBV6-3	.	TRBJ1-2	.	CASSYVSGGYTF	TGTGCCAGCAGTTACGTCAGCGGTGGCTACACCTTC
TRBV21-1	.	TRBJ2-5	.	CASAILGEPQETQYF	TGTGCCAGCGCGATTTTGGGGGAACCCCAAGAGACCCAGTACTTC
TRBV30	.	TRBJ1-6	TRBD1	CAWTGTGGNSPLHF	TGTGCCTGGACCGGGACAGGGGGGAATTCACCCCTCCACTTT
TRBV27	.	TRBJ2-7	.	CASSSEFGGQSGEQYF	TGTGCCAGCAGTTCGGAATTTGGGGGGCAATCGGGGGAGCAGTACTTC
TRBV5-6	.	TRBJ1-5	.	CASSSSHDISGPQHF	TGTGCCAGCAGCTCATCCCACGACATCTCCGGGCCCCAGCATTTT
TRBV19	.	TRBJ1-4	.	CASSMTRNEKLFF	TGTGCCAGTAGTATGACAAGGAATGAAAAACTGTTTTTT
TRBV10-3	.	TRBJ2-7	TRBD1	CAISDKGPRTGDIFRPSYEQYF	TGTGCCATCAGTGATAAGGGCCCCAGGACAGGGGACATCTTTAGGCCTTCCTACGAGCAGTACTTC
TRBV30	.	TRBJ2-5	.	CAWSHHEETQYF	TGTGCCTGGAGTCATCACGAAGAGACCCAGTACTTC
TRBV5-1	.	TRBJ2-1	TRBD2	CASSLGLANEQFF	TGCGCCAGCAGCTTGGGACTAGCGAATGAGCAGTTCTTC
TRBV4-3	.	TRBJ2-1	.	CASSQENSYNEQFF	TGCGCCAGCAGCCAAGAGAACAGCTACAATGAGCAGTTCTTC
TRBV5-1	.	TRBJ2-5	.	CASSWASAETQYF	TGCGCCAGCAGCTGGGCCTCCGCAGAGACCCAGTACTTC
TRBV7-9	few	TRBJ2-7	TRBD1	CASSLGGRDRAYEQYF	TGTGCCAGCAGCTTAGGAGGGAGGGACAGGGCCTACGAGCAGTACTTC
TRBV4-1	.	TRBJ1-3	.	CASSLRPGRPEPGNTIYF	TGCGCCAGCAGCCTCCGTCCCGGACGTCCCGAGCCTGGAAACACCATATATTTT
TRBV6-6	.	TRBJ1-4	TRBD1	CASSHNLGTGRGQLDDKLFF	TGTGCCAGCAGTCACAACCTTGGGACAGGGAGGGGGCAGCTGGATGACAAACTGTTTTTT
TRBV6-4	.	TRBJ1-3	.	CASRAVGATISGNTIYF	TGTGCCAGCAGGGCGGTCGGGGCCACCATCTCTGGAAACACCATATATTTT
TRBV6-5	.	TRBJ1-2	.	CASSYRGGTLGYTF	TGTGCCAGCAGTTATAGGGGGGGGACGCTTGGCTACACCTTC
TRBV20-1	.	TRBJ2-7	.	CSASFGPTYEQYF	TGCAGTGCTAGTTTCGGGCCAACCTACGAGCAGTACTTC
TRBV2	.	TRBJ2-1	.	CASSRQFSSYNEQFF	TGTGCCAGCAGTCGACAGTTTAGCTCCTACAATGAGCAGTTCTTC
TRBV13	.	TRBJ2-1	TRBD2	CASSFSGGASDEQFF	TGTGCCAGCAGCTTCAGCGGGGGGGCCTCCGATGAGCAGTTCTTC
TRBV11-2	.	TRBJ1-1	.	CASSTRWPETNTEAFF	TGTGCCAGCAGCACCCGGTGGCCGGAGACTAACACTGAAGCTTTCTTT
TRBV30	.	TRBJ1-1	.	CAWNAAAGNTEAFF	TGTGCCTGGAATGCTGCAGCCGGGAACACTGAAGCTTTCTTT
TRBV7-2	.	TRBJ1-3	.	CASSLESGVGNTIYF	TGTGCCAGCAGCTTAGAGTCCGGGGTCGGAAACACCATATATTTT